Listed here are 29 T cell receptor beta chains from one sample, sequenced in a study of spatial heterogeneity in lung cancer. Time point of the sample: sample taken at primary tumor resection. MiXCR, applied by TCRdb to the 5' RACE reads, yields one record per CDR3 protein. The sample has 16,000 or so distinct CDR3 sequences, around 6% seen once; the top ten hold over 9%. For these receptors, no antigen is known. Broader study findings: Higher tumor mutation counts went along with higher counts of expanded intratumoral alpha and beta TCRs.

The source material was lung tumor tissue, sampled at surgery. These receptors were taken from a female donor with early-stage non-small cell lung cancer.

This clonotype showed up many times. V is TRBV29-1 and J is TRBJ1-1; 10 bases fit TRBD1. This CDR3 has 15 residues. CDR1 and CDR2 (germline): SQVTM, ANQGSEA. Trimming at V came to 5 bases and at J to 0 bases, leaving 6 bases not matched to a gene. CDR3 nucleotide sequence: TGCAGCGTTTCGCCGGGACAGGGGATGAACACTGAAGCTTTCTTT. It encodes CSVSPGQGMNTEAFF.

This clonotype was detected only a few times. The V gene is TRBV24-1, the J gene TRBJ1-5; D remains unclear. V dropped 5 bases and J dropped 8 bases, with 12 bases sitting between them. The CDR3 extends over 13 amino acids. Germline V CDR1 and CDR2: KGHDR, SFDVKD. The CDR3 coding sequence is TGTGCCACCAGTGGACCGAACGGTGAGCCCCAGCATTTT. Its protein is CATSGPNGEPQHF.

The sample holds many counts of this clonotype. The gene calls are TRBV20-1 and TRBJ2-7; D gene ambiguous. The CDR3 is 13 amino acids. CDR1 is DFQATT, CDR2 SNEGSKA, per germline (reference sequence). The V and J ends lost 2 bases and 6 bases respectively, with 14 bases between them. CDR3 in amino acids: CSARWGYPSEQYF. DNA for the CDR3: TGCAGTGCTAGATGGGGTTATCCCTCCGAGCAGTACTTC.

This clonotype was seen ten or more times. The rearrangement uses TRBV5-1 and TRBJ2-5; possible D gene TRBD2, 6 bases. The CDR3 extends over 15 amino acids. Trimming took 1 base from V and 4 from J, leaving 14 bases between them. The germline V gene has CDR1 SGHRS and CDR2 YFSETQ. The CDR3 spells CASSLTTVGGETQYF. DNA for the CDR3: TGCGCCAGCAGCTTGACGACAGTCGGGGGAGAGACCCAGTACTTC.

The V call is TRBV6-4, the J call TRBJ1-1, with a weak D call TRBD1 (5 bases). Germline V gene lookup returns CDR1 MRHNA and CDR2 SNTAGT. Trimming took off 0 bases at V and 2 bases at J, with 7 bases between the two ends. The length of the CDR3 is 14 residues. In DNA, the CDR3 is TGTGCCAGCAGTGACTCGGGGGAAAACACTGAAGCTTTCTTT. It codes for CASSDSGENTEAFF.

This clonotype has a handful of counts. The CDR3 sequence is CASSGTGEGGANVLTF. For the CDR3, the DNA is TGCGCCAGCAGCGGGACAGGGGAAGGAGGGGCCAACGTCCTGACTTTC. The V gene is TRBV5-1, the J gene TRBJ2-6; TRBD1 matches 10 bases. V shed 4 bases and J 4 bases; nucleotides not matched to a gene: 5. This CDR3 region has 16 residues. CDR1 SGHRS and CDR2 YFSETQ come from the germline V gene.

In this sample, this clonotype turned up many times. V and J are TRBV7-2 and TRBJ2-2; D might be TRBD2 (6 bases). The germline V gene encodes CDR1 SGHTA and CDR2 FQGNSA. CDR3 size: 16 residues. V lost 3 bases to trimming and J lost 1 base, with 12 bases between them. CDR3 protein: CASSFVSGGNTGELFF. The CDR3 nucleotides read TGTGCCAGCAGCTTCGTTAGCGGAGGGAACACCGGGGAGCTGTTTTTT.

This clonotype was seen repeatedly, ten times or more. The CDR3 here is CATSVGVGEETQYF. The CDR3 DNA is TGTGCCACCAGTGTGGGGGTCGGCGAAGAGACCCAGTACTTC. The chain has TRBV24-1 and TRBJ2-5; the D call may be TRBD1 or TRBD2 (5 bases each). Trimming removed 5 bases from V and 3 bases from J, with 12 bases in between. This CDR3 region has 14 residues. Germline V gene lookup returns CDR1 KGHDR and CDR2 SFDVKD.

The table lists this clonotype with a few counts. V gene TRBV20-1 combines with J gene TRBJ2-3; D assignment may be TRBD1 or TRBD2 (5 bases each). Germline CDR1 DFQATT, CDR2 SNEGSKA (reference sequence). V was shortened by 3 bases and J by 11 bases, with 21 bases between the two germline ends. The CDR3 is made up of 14 amino acids. The DNA of the CDR3 is TGCAGTGCTAGTACCGGGACGCCCCGTAAAGAGCAGTATTTT. Its translation is CSASTGTPRKEQYF.

The table lists this clonotype with many counts. V and J are TRBV5-1 and TRBJ1-6; D may be TRBD1 (6 bases). V lost 0 bases, J lost 8 bases, and 12 bases lay in between. The germline gives CDR1 SGHRS, CDR2 YFSETQ. The CDR3 has 15 residues. The CDR3 protein is CASSLEDRRDSPLHF. Written as DNA, the CDR3 is TGCGCCAGCAGCTTGGAGGACAGACGGGATTCACCCCTCCACTTT.

This clonotype has a count of ten or more. This chain connects TRBV2 to TRBJ1-1; D is undetermined. V was pared by 3 bases and J by 3 bases, with 8 bases between. The CDR3 has 13 residues. Germline CDR1 and CDR2: SNHLY and FYNNEI. The chain's CDR3 is CASSELEDTEAFF. CDR3 sequence (DNA): TGTGCCAGCAGTGAGTTAGAGGACACTGAAGCTTTCTTT.

Concerning this clonotype: A much larger clonotype is one base distant, so this may be a read error. The chain is built from TRBV14 and TRBJ2-5; D gene uncertain. Germline V gene data show CDR1 as SGHDN and CDR2 as FVKESK. This CDR3 has 15 amino acids. The CDR3 sequence is CTSSPLFGQQETQYF. In nucleotides, the CDR3 is TGTACCAGCAGCCCCCTTTTCGGGCAGCAAGAGACCCAGTACTTC.

This clonotype was seen repeatedly, ten times or more. The rearrangement links TRBV3-1 to TRBJ1-5; D remains ambiguous. The V end lost 0 bases, the J end lost 5 bases, and 5 bases lay between the germline ends. From germline, CDR1 is LGHDT and CDR2 YNNKEL (reference sequence). This CDR3 comprises 13 residues. CDR3 amino acids: CASSQDPDQPQHF. CDR3 bases: TGTGCCAGCAGCCAAGATCCCGATCAGCCCCAGCATTTT.

This clonotype was recorded at least ten times. This sequence joins TRBV7-9 and TRBJ1-1; no clear D gene. V was cut by 7 bases and J by 4 bases, with 13 bases left in between. Germline values: CDR1 SEHNR, CDR2 FQNEAQ (reference sequence). This CDR3 is built from 13 residues. CDR3 coding DNA: TGTGCCAGCACCTATAGACGGGGCACTGAAGCTTTCTTT. Translation gives CASTYRRGTEAFF.

Note on this clonotype: A clone one base away is much larger, so this may be a read error. The chain combines TRBV18 with TRBJ2-3; 10 nucleotides match TRBD2. Germline V gene lookup returns CDR1 KGHSH and CDR2 LQKENI. V was pared by 2 bases and J by 11 bases, with 13 bases of the junction left unmatched. The CDR3 is 16 amino acids. The DNA of the CDR3 is TGTGCCAGCTCACCAAACCCCTCTAGCGGGAGTTTTGTGCAGTATTTT. This gives the protein CASSPNPSSGSFVQYF.

This clonotype came up many times. V is TRBV25-1 and J is TRBJ2-1; 7 bases agree with TRBD2. CDR1 is MGHDK and CDR2 is SYGVNS in the germline V gene. J was trimmed by 7 bases and V by 4 bases; bases with no gene match: 7. CDR3 length: 14 residues. The CDR3 region is CASSVAGRENEQFF. The CDR3 coding sequence is TGTGCCAGCAGTGTGGCAGGGAGGGAGAATGAGCAGTTCTTC.

This clonotype was observed at least ten times. This chain uses TRBV5-1 with TRBJ2-6; no clear D gene. The CDR3 is made up of 15 amino acids. The V gene's germline CDR1 is SGHRS and CDR2 YFSETQ. V was cut by 6 bases and J by 0 bases, with 10 bases left in between. This CDR3 reads CASKEGPSGANVLTF. DNA for the CDR3: TGCGCCAGCAAAGAAGGGCCCTCTGGGGCCAACGTCCTGACTTTC.

The chain couples TRBV27 to TRBJ2-5; D is possibly TRBD1 (6 bases). The CDR3 length is 14 residues. The V and J ends lost 3 bases and 1 base respectively, with 9 bases between them. Germline V CDR1 and CDR2: MNHEY, SMNVEV (reference sequence). CDR3 in DNA: TGTGCCAGCAGTTTCAGGGGAGCCCAAGAGACCCAGTACTTC. Translation gives CASSFRGAQETQYF.

This clonotype was found many times. The V and J genes are TRBV5-1 and TRBJ2-5; 11 nucleotides align to TRBD2. V shed 4 bases and J 5 bases; nucleotides not matched to a gene: 13. Germline V gives CDR1 SGHRS, CDR2 YFSETQ. The CDR3 extends over 17 amino acids. The CDR3 sequence: CASSQELAGVSRETQYF. The CDR3 DNA reads as TGCGCCAGCAGCCAAGAACTAGCGGGAGTGTCGAGGGAGACCCAGTACTTC.

CDR3 sequence (DNA): TGTGCCAGCAGCGTAGAAGGGCCCGGAAACACCATATATTTT. Amino acids: CASSVEGPGNTIYF. The chain combines TRBV9 with TRBJ1-3; no clear D. CDR1 and CDR2 (germline): SGDLS, YYNGEE. Deletions cut 0 bases from V and 4 bases from J, with 8 bases between. The CDR3 runs 14 residues.

This clonotype was seen ten or more times. The V call is TRBV4-1, the J call TRBJ2-1; 7 nucleotides align to TRBD2. This CDR3 spans 17 amino acids. V lost 1 base to trimming and J lost 4 bases; unmatched junction nucleotides: 10. The germline V gene encodes CDR1 MGHRA and CDR2 YSYEKL. This CDR3 is CASSQAFGAGIYNEQFF. In DNA form, the CDR3 reads TGCGCCAGCAGCCAAGCTTTCGGAGCGGGAATTTACAATGAGCAGTTCTTC.

This clonotype was counted at least ten times. The chain combines TRBV20-1 with TRBJ1-2; TRBD1 matches at 8 bases. Germline CDR1 is DFQATT and CDR2 is SNEGSKA (reference sequence). Trimming removed 3 bases from V and 4 bases from J; junction bases left unmatched: 10. This CDR3 has 15 residues. The CDR3 region is CSASDQGTGFYGYTF. CDR3 sequence (DNA): TGCAGTGCTAGTGATCAAGGGACAGGCTTCTATGGCTACACCTTC.

This clonotype was seen many times. The chain combines TRBV7-8 with TRBJ1-1; D remains unclear. There are 13 residues in the CDR3. The germline gives CDR1 SGHVS, CDR2 FQNEAQ. Trimming removed 4 bases at V and 1 base at J, with 7 bases between. CDR3 residues: CASSSSENTEAFF. The CDR3 DNA reads TGTGCCAGCAGCTCGTCAGAGAACACTGAAGCTTTCTTT.

The gene calls are TRBV27 and TRBJ1-5; weak D call: TRBD1 (5 bases). The CDR3 sequence is 14 residues long. V was trimmed by 5 bases and J by 6 bases, leaving 14 bases between them. Per the germline V gene, CDR1 is MNHEY and CDR2 is SMNVEV (reference sequence). The CDR3 DNA sequence: TGTGCCAGCAGTGCCAGGGAGTTTGGTCAGCCCCAGCATTTT. Its translation: CASSAREFGQPQHF.

This clonotype was found many times. The V and J genes are TRBV5-1 and TRBJ2-7, with no clear D. CDR1 SGHRS and CDR2 YFSETQ come from the germline V gene. CDR3 length: 14 amino acids. V lost 4 bases to trimming and J lost 1 base, with 12 bases between them. CDR3 coding DNA: TGCGCCAGCAGCCCTTCGAAACCATCCTACGAGCAGTACTTC. Encoded protein: CASSPSKPSYEQYF. Together with reference TRBV5-1 and TRBJ2-7, the CDR3 gives the full variable domain: KAGVTQTPRYLIKTRGQQVTLSCSPISGHRSVSWYQQTPGQGLQFLFEYFSETQRNKGNFPGRFSGRQFSNSRSEMNVSTLELGDSALYLCASSPSKPSYEQYFGPGTRLTVT.

This clonotype came up many times. V gene TRBV20-1 combines with J gene TRBJ2-5; possibly TRBD2 for D (6 bases). The CDR3 totals 14 residues. The germline CDR1 and CDR2 sequences are DFQATT and SNEGSKA (reference sequence). Trimming removed 5 bases from V and 5 bases from J, with 18 bases in between. CDR3 nucleotide sequence: TGCAGTGCTCCTCCGTTCAGCGGAGGGGAGACCCAGTACTTC. This gives the protein CSAPPFSGGETQYF.

This clonotype was counted ten times or more. The chain links TRBV28 to TRBJ2-5; D uncertain. CDR3 length: 15 residues. V shed 1 base and J shed 4 bases, with 13 bases lying between them. Germline V gene data show CDR1 as MDHEN and CDR2 as SYDVKM. This CDR3 is CASSLSGSSLETQYF. CDR3 bases: TGTGCCAGCAGTTTATCAGGATCCTCTTTAGAGACCCAGTACTTC.

This clonotype rates as medium-sized. CDR3 amino acids: CASSLSGHSQETQYF. In nucleotides, the CDR3 is TGCGCCAGCAGCTTGTCGGGACACTCCCAAGAGACCCAGTACTTC. The chain has TRBV5-1 and TRBJ2-5, with a tentative D call TRBD1 (6 bases). Per germline, CDR1 SGHRS and CDR2 YFSETQ. Trimming cost V 1 base and J 1 base, with 11 bases left between them. The CDR3 is made up of 15 amino acids.

The V and J genes are TRBV21-1 and TRBJ2-2. TRBV21-1 is classified as a pseudogene. This CDR3 comprises 19 residues. CDR3 sequence: CASSRKRKATADNTGELFF. As DNA, the CDR3 is TGTGCCAGCAGCCGAAAAAGGAAAGCGACTGCCGATAACACCGGGGAGCTGTTTTTT.